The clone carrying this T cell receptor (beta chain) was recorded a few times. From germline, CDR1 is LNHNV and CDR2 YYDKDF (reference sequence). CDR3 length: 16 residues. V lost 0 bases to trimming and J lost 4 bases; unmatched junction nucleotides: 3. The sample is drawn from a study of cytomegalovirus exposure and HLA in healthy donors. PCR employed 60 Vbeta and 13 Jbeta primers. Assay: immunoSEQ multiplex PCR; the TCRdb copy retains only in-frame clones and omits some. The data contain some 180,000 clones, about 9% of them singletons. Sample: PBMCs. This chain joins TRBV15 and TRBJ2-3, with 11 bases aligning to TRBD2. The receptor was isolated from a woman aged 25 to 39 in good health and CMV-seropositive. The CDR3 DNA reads TGTGCCACCAGCAGAGAGTTGGGACTAGCGGCAGATACGCAGTATTTT. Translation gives CATSRELGLAADTQYF.